Listed below are T cell receptor beta chains from one sample, sequenced in a study of regulatory T cells in long-lasting Graves disease. TCRdb re-derived calls from the multiplex PCR reads in MiXCR, one entry per CDR3 protein. This table has roughly 400,000 distinct CDR3 sequences, 21% appearing once. The material was peripheral blood mononuclear cells (PBMCs), obtained when the disease was refractory, from a patient treated with antithyroid drugs. These receptors were taken from a female donor with Graves disease. Each CDR3 is given with its conserved first and last residue. A D gene is named only where the DNA matches it firmly. The size of a clone is reported for some rows only, either as once, few or many, or as a class for expanded clones.

>TRBJ2-7|TRBV11-2|NA|many
TGTGCCAGCAGCTTAGAGCGCGGTTCCTACGAGCAGTACTTC
CASSLERGSYEQYF
>TRBJ1-1|TRBV15|NA|few
TGTGCCACCAGCAGCCAAATACAGGGAGCAAACACTGAAGCTTTCTTT
CATSSQIQGANTEAFF
>TRBJ1-1|TRBV10-3|NA|NA
TGTGCCATCAGTGAGGAGAGGGCAGGGACTGAAGCATTCTTT
CAISEERAGTEAFF
>TRBJ1-1|TRBV29-1|NA|many
TGCAGCGTTGGGAGCTCAATGACTGAAGCTTTCTTT
CSVGSSMTEAFF
>TRBJ2-7|TRBV29-1|TRBD1|many
TGCAGCGTGACCAGGGACAGACGGTACGAGCAGTACTTC
CSVTRDRRYEQYF
>TRBJ2-3|TRBV2|NA|NA
TGTGCCAGCAGCTCTCTTGCAGATACGCAGTATTTT
CASSSLADTQYF
>TRBJ2-7|TRBV29-1|TRBD1|few
TGCAGCGCCGGAGACAGGGGGGGCCCCTACGAGCAGTACTTC
CSAGDRGGPYEQYF
>TRBJ1-1|TRBV28|NA|many
TGTGCCAGTAGACAGTCGGGGAACACTGAAGCTTTCTTT
CASRQSGNTEAFF
>TRBJ1-6|TRBV3-1|NA|many
TGTGCCAGCAGCCAAGATGGTCGGGGCCCCGACTATAATTCACCCCTCCACTTT
CASSQDGRGPDYNSPLHF
>TRBJ2-7|TRBV6-1|TRBD2|few
TGTGCCAGCAGCGCCGGGACTAGCAACGAGCAGTACTTC
CASSAGTSNEQYF